This T cell receptor (beta chain) appears in the sequencing data of a study of blood T cell repertoires in COVID-19. Study as a whole: COVID-19 samples, acute and convalescent, were from the United States, Italy and Spain. T cells, B-cell-depleted T cells, or PBMCs supplied cDNA or gDNA.

In the study's own analysis: From reference gene primer amplification, estimates of nucleated cell counts were derived. Measured with immunoSEQ multiplex PCR; TCRdb has only the in-frame clones, and not every one. D and trimming were read from the DNA, whereas the V and J calls and clone size are those reported in that table. The table lists 150,000 to 200,000 clones, roughly nine tenths of them singletons. Seattle enrolled patients during active infection and tracked them longitudinally. CDR1 is SGHTA and CDR2 is FQGTGA in the germline V gene. This CDR3 is built from 16 residues. Unmatched junction bases numbered 7, after V lost 5 bases and J lost 3 bases.

V is TRBV7-3 and J is TRBJ2-1, with 10 bases lining up with TRBD2. The source is a woman aged 60-75 years with COVID-19, enrolled during active disease. Input material: peripheral blood. CDR3 loop: CASSGVGTSVYNEQFF. CDR3 sequence (DNA): TGTGCCAGCAGCGGGGTCGGGACTAGCGTCTACAATGAGCAGTTCTTC.